This section outlines one T cell receptor beta chain sequence together with its context. This clone was recorded a few times. The clone's antigen remains unknown. No base qualities exist here, and no much larger clone lies one base off it. These data are taken from a study of blood T cell repertoires in COVID-19 (dated by TCRdb to between 2020 and 2021). With respect to the entire study: Collaborator samples came from the United States, Italy and Spain and covered acute and convalescent phases of COVID-19. The material from the prospective study consisted of cDNA or gDNA derived from T cells, B-cell-depleted T cells, or PBMCs. The dataset comprised deeply sampled blood TCRbeta repertoires from subjects exposed to, actively infected with, or recovered from COVID-19. A freely available public database, intended as a resource for researchers studying the immune response to SARS-CoV-2, is where the repertoires were released. Samples came from the ongoing ImmuneRACE study (first 160 participants) plus 1,254 subjects from 6 global collaborators. A de-identified subject ID, COVID-19 status, age in years and sex were almost always included in the sample metadata. HLA class I and class II types, where available, came from metadata supplied by the sample provider rather than from assay-based typing.

Spanning cysteine to phenylalanine, the CDR3 consists of 17 amino acids. The read is trimmed to its CDR3 DNA, 51 bases read in frame from base 1. V ends up 6 bases short and J 5 bases short, with an unmatched junction base count of 16. Per the germline V gene, SQVTM is the CDR1 and ANQGSEA is the CDR2. Overall results and qualifications from the work: Clinical and demographic metadata were provided uncurated, with the amount varying by source and participant.

TCRbeta CDR3 regions were amplified from genomic DNA using the immunoSEQ Assay, a bias-controlled multiplex PCR. Per the authors' processing: The number of nucleated cells in each sample was estimated by amplification of reference gene primers within the assay. Sequence reads were collapsed and filtered to measure the absolute abundance of every unique TCRbeta CDR3 rearrangement. For each sample, productive Simpson clonality was calculated as the square root of Simpson's diversity index over productive rearrangements. Drawn from immuneACCESS, this table holds only the in-frame rearrangements with V and J called that TCRdb kept. Clones are partly lost; checked studies trace under half to an unresolved V gene and leave the rest unexplained. V, J and clone size are those of that table, while D and trimming were read from the DNA. This sample gives around 330,000 clones in total; 89% of them show up just once. Of the sample, about 9.5% is held by the ten largest clones.

Participants in the prospective study were enrolled through a virtual design, were aged 18 to 89 years, and lived in 24 United States geographic areas. In the prospective study, cohorts were assigned on the basis of participant-reported clinical history obtained from a screening survey and a study questionnaire. ImmuneRACE Cohort 3 recovered participants were defined by two consecutive negative NP/OP PCR tests, healthcare professional clearance, or symptom resolution. Mobile phlebotomists in the prospective study collected whole blood, serum and a nasopharyngeal or oropharyngeal swab from every participant. Prospective study participants could optionally give additional blood draws and questionnaires over an approximately 2-month period. Before DNA extraction, prospective study blood samples were shipped either frozen or at room temperature.

This sequence was found in a woman aged 40 to 55 who had recovered from COVID-19. Material for sequencing was PBMCs or T cells enriched from blood (not recorded which). Recombination linked TRBV29-1 to TRBJ2-5, and TRBD2 aligns with 12 junction nucleotides. The base sequence is TGCAGCGTGGGGACCCTACTAGCGGGGGGCGCGAGGGAGACCCAGTACTTC. Protein translation: CSVGTLLAGGARETQYF.